These 5 T cell receptor beta chains were all obtained from the same sample, sequenced in a study of blood T cell repertoires in COVID-19. This table comes from immunoSEQ multiplex PCR, and its TCRdb copy is limited to in-frame clones, with some not included. This sample has about 130,000 clones; 70% to 75% occur once, and the top ten carry 6%. The sample taken for sequencing was peripheral blood. These receptors originate from an elderly man with COVID-19, enrolled during active disease.

J is TRBJ2-3 and V is TRBV24-1; 10 positions match TRBD1. CDR1 is KGHDR, CDR2 SFDVKD, per germline. This CDR3 region has 16 residues. After removal of 1 base from V and 6 bases from J, the junction contained 6 bases not matched to a gene. The CDR3 sequence is CATSDLGGTGADTQYF. The DNA of the CDR3 is TGTGCCACCAGTGATTTAGGAGGGACAGGGGCCGATACGCAGTATTTT.

The chain's CDR3 is CASSLYSSYEQYF. CDR3 sequence (DNA): TGTGCCAGCAGCTTGTATTCTAGCTACGAGCAGTACTTC. The chain uses TRBV13 and TRBJ2-7; no reliable D call. V lost 3 bases and J 3 bases, leaving 9 bases between the germline ends. Looked up from germline, CDR1 is PRHDT and CDR2 is FYEKMQ (reference sequence). CDR3 size: 13 residues.

The chain has TRBV19 and TRBJ2-2, with D possibly matching TRBD2 (7 bases). This CDR3 spans 14 amino acids. Germline loops: CDR1 LNHDA, CDR2 SQIVND (reference sequence). Deletions cut 3 bases from V and 5 bases from J, with 10 bases between. CDR3 residues: CASSIGGATGELFF. CDR3 in DNA: TGTGCCAGTAGTATTGGGGGGGCGACCGGGGAGCTGTTTTTT.

The chain is built from TRBV24-1 and TRBJ2-4; 9 bases line up with TRBD2. CDR1 is KGHDR, CDR2 SFDVKD, per germline. Trimming at V came to 2 bases and at J to 15 bases, leaving 10 bases not matched to a gene. The CDR3 consists of 14 residues. The CDR3 spells CATSDSRQGGRVYF. CDR3 bases: TGTGCCACCAGTGATTCCCGACAGGGCGGGAGGGTGTACTTC.

The chain recombines TRBV19 with TRBJ1-6; D may be TRBD1 (5 bases). Germline CDR1 and CDR2: LNHDA and SQIVND (reference sequence). V was trimmed by 3 bases and J by 5 bases, leaving 8 bases between them. The CDR3 has 14 residues. The CDR3 region has the DNA TGTGCCAGTAGTATCTTACAGGATAATTCACCCCTCCACTTT. Translating it yields CASSILQDNSPLHF.